The 10 T cell receptor beta chains listed next were all sequenced from one sample in a study of blood T cell repertoires in COVID-19. Only in-frame clones appear in the TCRdb table, and some are missing; sequencing was by immunoSEQ multiplex PCR. The data show about 160,000 clones, about four fifths seen once. Input material: PBMCs or T cells enriched from blood (not recorded which). Receptor source: a man in his 60s who had recovered from COVID-19.

The chain recombines TRBV30 with TRBJ1-2, with 7 bases lining up with TRBD1. J gave up 7 bases and V 1 base, and 12 bases lay outside the gene matches. In germline, CDR1 is GTSNPN, CDR2 SVGIG (reference sequence). There are 15 residues in the CDR3. The CDR3 nucleotides are TGTGCCTGGAGTGAATATAACAGGGGATCGCGTGGCTACACCTTC. Protein: CAWSEYNRGSRGYTF.

The V gene is TRBV28, the J gene TRBJ1-2; 8 bases map to TRBD1. Germline V lookup: CDR1 MDHEN, CDR2 SYDVKM. The V gene end was trimmed by 5 bases and the J gene end by 4 bases; junction bases not matched to a gene: 6. This CDR3 is 14 amino acids long. CDR3 region: CASSGTGWGYGYTF. The CDR3 DNA sequence: TGTGCCAGCAGTGGGACAGGTTGGGGCTATGGCTACACCTTC.

The chain couples TRBV18 to TRBJ2-7; 8 positions agree with TRBD2. This CDR3 contains 14 residues. Unmatched junction bases numbered 6, after V lost 6 bases and J lost 2 bases. CDR1 is KGHSH and CDR2 is LQKENI in the germline V gene. The CDR3 coding sequence is TGTGCCAGCTCCAAGCGGGGGAGTACCTACGAGCAGTACTTC. This gives the protein CASSKRGSTYEQYF.

This chain uses TRBV7-2 with TRBJ2-7; 8 positions match TRBD2. Germline V gives CDR1 SGHTA, CDR2 FQGNSA. With V trimmed by 8 bases and J by 6 bases, 9 bases remained unmatched. The CDR3 extends over 13 amino acids. The CDR3 region is CASHGTGGGEQYF. CDR3 in DNA: TGTGCCAGCCATGGGACCGGGGGGGGCGAGCAGTACTTC. The entire variable domain, with the rest obtained from reference TRBV7-2 and TRBJ2-7, is as follows: GAGVSQSPSNKVTEKGKDVELRCDPISGHTALYWYRQSLGQGLEFLIYFQGNSAPDKSGLPSDRFSAERTGGSVSTLTIQRTQQEDSAVYLCASHGTGGGEQYFGPGTRLTVT.

J is TRBJ1-5 and V is TRBV6-5; D is ambiguous. The CDR3 sequence is 15 residues long. With 3 bases removed from V and 2 bases from J, the gap between germline ends came to 11 bases. CDR1 and CDR2 from the germline V gene are MNHEY and SVGAGI. CDR3 sequence: CASSYRRGGNQPQHF. DNA of the CDR3: TGTGCCAGCAGTTATAGGCGGGGAGGCAATCAGCCCCAGCATTTT.

This clone occurred a few times. The chain combines TRBV9 with TRBJ1-2; D unresolved. Germline V gene lookup returns CDR1 SGDLS and CDR2 YYNGEE. Trimming took off 0 bases at V and 3 bases at J, with 12 bases between the two ends. This CDR3 comprises 15 residues. The CDR3 sequence is CASSVEAAGYYGYTF. The CDR3 DNA reads TGTGCCAGCAGCGTAGAGGCGGCGGGATACTATGGCTACACCTTC. Filled out from reference TRBV9 and TRBJ1-2, the complete variable domain reads DSGVTQTPKHLITATGQRVTLRCSPRSGDLSVYWYQQSLDQGLQFLIQYYNGEERAKGNILERFSAQQFPDLHSELNLSSLELGDSALYFCASSVEAAGYYGYTFGSGTRLTVV.

This clone was counted a few times. The rearrangement uses TRBV6-5 and TRBJ1-5, with D maybe TRBD1 (5 bases). Germline values: CDR1 MNHEY, CDR2 SVGAGI. The V end was cut by 6 bases, the J end by 2 bases, with 11 bases between. The CDR3 totals 14 residues. CDR3 sequence: CASRGGDGNQPQHF. CDR3 coding DNA: TGTGCCAGCAGGGGGGGGGACGGCAATCAGCCCCAGCATTTT.

V gene TRBV10-3 combines with J gene TRBJ2-1; weak D call: TRBD2 (6 bases). This CDR3 is built from 15 residues. The germline CDR1 and CDR2 sequences are ENHRY and SYGVKD. V was shortened by 2 bases and J by 0 bases, with 8 bases between the two germline ends. The CDR3 loop reads CAISEGGSSYNEQFF. As DNA, the CDR3 is TGTGCCATCAGTGAGGGGGGGAGCTCCTACAATGAGCAGTTCTTC.

The V gene is TRBV9, the J gene TRBJ1-5; a weak D match, TRBD1 (6 bases). Trimming shortened V by 0 bases and J by 8 bases, and 9 bases separated the two germline ends. This CDR3 spans 13 amino acids. The V gene's germline CDR1 is SGDLS and CDR2 YYNGEE. The CDR3 nucleotides read TGTGCCAGCAGCGTAGTAGGGGGAGAGCCCCAGCATTTT. It codes for CASSVVGGEPQHF. The variable domain in full, completed from reference TRBV9 and TRBJ1-5, reads DSGVTQTPKHLITATGQRVTLRCSPRSGDLSVYWYQQSLDQGLQFLIQYYNGEERAKGNILERFSAQQFPDLHSELNLSSLELGDSALYFCASSVVGGEPQHFGDGTRLSIL.

V and J are TRBV18 and TRBJ2-7; D is unclear. CDR3 length: 13 residues. CDR1 and CDR2 from the germline V gene are KGHSH and LQKENI. The V gene lost 3 bases and the J gene lost 2 bases, with 8 bases spanning the gap. CDR3 sequence: CASSPRRTYEQYF. The CDR3 coding sequence is TGTGCCAGCTCACCTAGGCGGACCTACGAGCAGTACTTC.